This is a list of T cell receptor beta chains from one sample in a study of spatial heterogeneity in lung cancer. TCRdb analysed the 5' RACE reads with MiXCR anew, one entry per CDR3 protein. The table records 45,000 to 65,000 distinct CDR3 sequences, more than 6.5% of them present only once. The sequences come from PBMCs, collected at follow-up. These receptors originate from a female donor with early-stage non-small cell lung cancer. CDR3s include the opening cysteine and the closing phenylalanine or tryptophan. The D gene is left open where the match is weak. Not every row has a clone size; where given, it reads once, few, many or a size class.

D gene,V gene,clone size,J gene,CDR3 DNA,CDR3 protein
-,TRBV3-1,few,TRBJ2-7,TGTGCCAGCAGCCAGTCCTACGAGCAGTACTTC,CASSQSYEQYF
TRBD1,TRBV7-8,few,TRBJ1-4,TGTGCCAGCAGCATTGGGACAGGGGGGCTAGGAGAAAAACTGTTTTTT,CASSIGTGGLGEKLFF
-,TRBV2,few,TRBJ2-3,TGTGCCAGCAGTGAGCGGGATACGCAGTATTTT,CASSERDTQYF
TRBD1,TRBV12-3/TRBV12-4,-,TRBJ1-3,TGTGCCAGCAGTTCTCAGGGGGCTGGAAACACCATATATTTT,CASSSQGAGNTIYF
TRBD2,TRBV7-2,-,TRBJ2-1,TGTGCCAGCAGCTTAACTAGCGGGGGTGTCTACAATGAGCAGTTCTTC,CASSLTSGGVYNEQFF
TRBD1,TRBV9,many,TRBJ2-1,TGTGCCAGCAGCCCCCGACAGGGGGGATACAATGAGCAGTTCTTC,CASSPRQGGYNEQFF
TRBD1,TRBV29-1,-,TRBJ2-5,TGCAACGTGTTCCGGGACAGGGAAGAGACCCAGTACTTC,CNVFRDREETQYF
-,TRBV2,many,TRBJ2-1,TGTGCCAGCAGTGCGGGACGGAGCTCCTACAATGAGCAGTTCTTC,CASSAGRSSYNEQFF
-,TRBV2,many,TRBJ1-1,TGTGCCAGCAGCAGAGGGTTGTACACTGAAGCTTTCTTT,CASSRGLYTEAFF
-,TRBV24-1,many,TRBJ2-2,TGTGCCGTCCTCGGTCCTTCGAACACCGGGGAGCTGTTTTTT,CAVLGPSNTGELFF
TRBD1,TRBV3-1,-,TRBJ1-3,TGTGCCAGCAGCCAAGCTGGGACAGATAACTTCTCTGGAAACACCATATATTTT,CASSQAGTDNFSGNTIYF
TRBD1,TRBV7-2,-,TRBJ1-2,TGTGCCAGCAGCTTCAATAGTCGACGACAGGGGACAAACTATGGCTACACCTTC,CASSFNSRRQGTNYGYTF
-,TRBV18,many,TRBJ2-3,TGTGCCAGCTCTCCCGGGGGAGGTCCAGATACGCAGTATTTT,CASSPGGGPDTQYF
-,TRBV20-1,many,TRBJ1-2,TGCAGTGCTACAGGGCACGGCTACACCTTC,CSATGHGYTF
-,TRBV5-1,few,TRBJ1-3,TGCGCCAGCAGCCTTGGCCACTCTGGAAACACCATATATTTT,CASSLGHSGNTIYF
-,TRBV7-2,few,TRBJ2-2,TGTGCCAGCAGCTTTAAGACCCGACCCGGGGAGCTGTTTTTT,CASSFKTRPGELFF
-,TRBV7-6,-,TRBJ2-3,TGTGCCAGCAGCCGGCTCGGGGGGCAGACAGATACGCAGTATTTT,CASSRLGGQTDTQYF
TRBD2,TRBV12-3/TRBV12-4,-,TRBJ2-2,TGTGCCAGCAGTCGGAGGGCGACTAGCGGGGGGCACACCGGGGAGCTGTTTTTT,CASSRRATSGGHTGELFF
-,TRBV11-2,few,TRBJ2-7,TGTGCCAGCAGGTTATGGACTCTGAGCTCCTACGAGCAGTACTTC,CASRLWTLSSYEQYF
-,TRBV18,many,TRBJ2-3,TGTGCCAGCTCACCGGGCTCAGATACGCAGTATTTT,CASSPGSDTQYF
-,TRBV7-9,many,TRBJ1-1,TGTGCCAGCAGCTTAGAGGCGGGGCGCAACACTGAAGCTTTCTTT,CASSLEAGRNTEAFF
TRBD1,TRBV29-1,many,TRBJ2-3,TGCAGCGTCAGACAGGGGTCCATCTCCACAGATACGCAGTATTTT,CSVRQGSISTDTQYF
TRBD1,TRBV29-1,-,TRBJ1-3,TGCAGCGTTGCCCCGGGACAGGGCATGGGAAACACCATATATTTT,CSVAPGQGMGNTIYF
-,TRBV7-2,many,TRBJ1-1,TGTGCCAGCAGCCGGACCGGGACGAACACTGAAGCTTTCTTT,CASSRTGTNTEAFF
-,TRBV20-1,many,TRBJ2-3,TGCAGTGCTAGCACGGCGAGCACAGATACGCAGTATTTT,CSASTASTDTQYF
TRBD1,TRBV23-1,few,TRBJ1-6,TGCGCCAGCAACCCCGGACAGGGAAGGGATTCACCCCTCCACTTT,CASNPGQGRDSPLHF
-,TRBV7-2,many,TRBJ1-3,TGTGCCAGCAGCTTAGTCAGGGCTGGAAACACCATATATTTT,CASSLVRAGNTIYF
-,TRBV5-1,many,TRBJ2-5,TGCGCCAGCAGCTTAAATCTGGCAGACCAAGAGACCCAGTACTTC,CASSLNLADQETQYF
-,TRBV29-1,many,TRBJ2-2,TGCAGCGTTCAACACCAGGGCGGGGAGCTGTTTTTT,CSVQHQGGELFF
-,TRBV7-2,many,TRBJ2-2,TGTGCCAGCGGAGGACCCCGGGGCACCGGGGAGCTGTTTTTT,CASGGPRGTGELFF
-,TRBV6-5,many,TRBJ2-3,TGTGCCAGCAGTCCCGAGGGGCAGGGAGATACGCAGTATTTT,CASSPEGQGDTQYF
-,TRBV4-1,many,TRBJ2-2,TGCGCCAGCAGCCAAGTAGGGGAGCTGTTTTTT,CASSQVGELFF
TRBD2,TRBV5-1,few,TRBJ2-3,TGCGCCAGCAGATGGCAAGCGGGGGCCCTTACAGATACGCAGTATTTT,CASRWQAGALTDTQYF
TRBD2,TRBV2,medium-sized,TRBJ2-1,TGTGCCAGCAGTGCTCGGACTAGCGGGGTTAATGAGCAGTTCTTC,CASSARTSGVNEQFF
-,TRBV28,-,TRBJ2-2,TGTGCCAGCGGACAGGCCCGGGGGGCCGGGGAGCTGTTTTTT,CASGQARGAGELFF
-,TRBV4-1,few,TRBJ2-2,TGCGCCAGCAGCCAAATGACAGCGAGCACCGGGGAGCTGTTTTTT,CASSQMTASTGELFF
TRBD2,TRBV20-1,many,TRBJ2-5,TGCAGTGCTAGAGATCTTAGGACTAGCGGGGGTGAGGCGGAGACCCAGTACTTC,CSARDLRTSGGEAETQYF
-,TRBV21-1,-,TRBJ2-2,TGTGCCAGCAGCAAAGGTCGCGGTAGGGGCCCAACCGGGGAGCTGTTTTTT,CASSKGRGRGPTGELFF
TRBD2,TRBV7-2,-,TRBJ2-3,TGTGCCAGCAGCCAGCGGGGGGGCACAGATACGCAGTATTTT,CASSQRGGTDTQYF
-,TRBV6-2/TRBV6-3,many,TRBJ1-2,TGTGCCAGCAGTTCCGACCGTGACTATGGCTACACCTTC,CASSSDRDYGYTF
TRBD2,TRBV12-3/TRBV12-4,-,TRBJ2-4,TGTGCCAGCAGTTTATCCAGGGAGGGAAACATTCAGTACTTC,CASSLSREGNIQYF
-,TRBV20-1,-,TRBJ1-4,TGCAGTGCTAGAGATTGGGGAGGAGGGGCAACTAATGAAAAACTGTTTTTT,CSARDWGGGATNEKLFF
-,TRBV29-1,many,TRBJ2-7,TGCAGCGTTGAAGTTGCCAGGAGAGGCGAGCAGTACTTC,CSVEVARRGEQYF
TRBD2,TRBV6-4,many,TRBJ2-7,TGTGCCAGCAGTGACCCTGGTGGGACTAGCTACGAGCAGTACTTC,CASSDPGGTSYEQYF
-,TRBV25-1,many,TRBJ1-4,TGTGCCAGCAGGGCAGGAGTGGCGGTGCATGAAAAACTGTTTTTT,CASRAGVAVHEKLFF
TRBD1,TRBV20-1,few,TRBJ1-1,TGCAGTGCTTACAGAACAGGGGCGCCCACTGAAGCTTTCTTT,CSAYRTGAPTEAFF
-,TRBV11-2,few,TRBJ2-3,TGTGCCAGCAGCTTAGGGACAGAGACAGATACGCAGTATTTT,CASSLGTETDTQYF
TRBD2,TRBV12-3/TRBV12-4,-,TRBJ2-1,TGTGCCAGCAGTCTAGCGGGGAGCTCCTACAATGAGCAGTTCTTC,CASSLAGSSYNEQFF
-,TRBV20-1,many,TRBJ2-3,TGCAGTGCTACCAAATCCGCGGGAAGCACAGATACGCAGTATTTT,CSATKSAGSTDTQYF
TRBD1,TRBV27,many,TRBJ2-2,TGTGCCAGCAGTTTGGGGCTGGGACAGGGGTACACCGGGGAGCTGTTTTTT,CASSLGLGQGYTGELFF
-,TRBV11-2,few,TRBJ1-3,TGTGCCAGCAGCTTCCAGGGGTCTGGAAACACCATATATTTT,CASSFQGSGNTIYF
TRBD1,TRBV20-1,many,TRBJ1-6,TGCAGTGCTACAGGGGGAAATTCACCCCTCCACTTT,CSATGGNSPLHF
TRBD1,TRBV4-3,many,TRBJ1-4,TGCGCCAGCAGCCAAAAACTGAAGGTCGACAGGGAAGGTGAAAAACTGTTTTTT,CASSQKLKVDREGEKLFF
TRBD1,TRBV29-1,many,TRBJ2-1,TGCAGCGCGACAGGGCCCGGCAATGAGCAGTTCTTC,CSATGPGNEQFF
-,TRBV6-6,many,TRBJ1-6,TGTGCCAGCAGTCCCGGAGTGTTAGGTCGGCAGGGAAATTTCCCAAATTCACCCCTCCACTTT,CASSPGVLGRQGNFPNSPLHF